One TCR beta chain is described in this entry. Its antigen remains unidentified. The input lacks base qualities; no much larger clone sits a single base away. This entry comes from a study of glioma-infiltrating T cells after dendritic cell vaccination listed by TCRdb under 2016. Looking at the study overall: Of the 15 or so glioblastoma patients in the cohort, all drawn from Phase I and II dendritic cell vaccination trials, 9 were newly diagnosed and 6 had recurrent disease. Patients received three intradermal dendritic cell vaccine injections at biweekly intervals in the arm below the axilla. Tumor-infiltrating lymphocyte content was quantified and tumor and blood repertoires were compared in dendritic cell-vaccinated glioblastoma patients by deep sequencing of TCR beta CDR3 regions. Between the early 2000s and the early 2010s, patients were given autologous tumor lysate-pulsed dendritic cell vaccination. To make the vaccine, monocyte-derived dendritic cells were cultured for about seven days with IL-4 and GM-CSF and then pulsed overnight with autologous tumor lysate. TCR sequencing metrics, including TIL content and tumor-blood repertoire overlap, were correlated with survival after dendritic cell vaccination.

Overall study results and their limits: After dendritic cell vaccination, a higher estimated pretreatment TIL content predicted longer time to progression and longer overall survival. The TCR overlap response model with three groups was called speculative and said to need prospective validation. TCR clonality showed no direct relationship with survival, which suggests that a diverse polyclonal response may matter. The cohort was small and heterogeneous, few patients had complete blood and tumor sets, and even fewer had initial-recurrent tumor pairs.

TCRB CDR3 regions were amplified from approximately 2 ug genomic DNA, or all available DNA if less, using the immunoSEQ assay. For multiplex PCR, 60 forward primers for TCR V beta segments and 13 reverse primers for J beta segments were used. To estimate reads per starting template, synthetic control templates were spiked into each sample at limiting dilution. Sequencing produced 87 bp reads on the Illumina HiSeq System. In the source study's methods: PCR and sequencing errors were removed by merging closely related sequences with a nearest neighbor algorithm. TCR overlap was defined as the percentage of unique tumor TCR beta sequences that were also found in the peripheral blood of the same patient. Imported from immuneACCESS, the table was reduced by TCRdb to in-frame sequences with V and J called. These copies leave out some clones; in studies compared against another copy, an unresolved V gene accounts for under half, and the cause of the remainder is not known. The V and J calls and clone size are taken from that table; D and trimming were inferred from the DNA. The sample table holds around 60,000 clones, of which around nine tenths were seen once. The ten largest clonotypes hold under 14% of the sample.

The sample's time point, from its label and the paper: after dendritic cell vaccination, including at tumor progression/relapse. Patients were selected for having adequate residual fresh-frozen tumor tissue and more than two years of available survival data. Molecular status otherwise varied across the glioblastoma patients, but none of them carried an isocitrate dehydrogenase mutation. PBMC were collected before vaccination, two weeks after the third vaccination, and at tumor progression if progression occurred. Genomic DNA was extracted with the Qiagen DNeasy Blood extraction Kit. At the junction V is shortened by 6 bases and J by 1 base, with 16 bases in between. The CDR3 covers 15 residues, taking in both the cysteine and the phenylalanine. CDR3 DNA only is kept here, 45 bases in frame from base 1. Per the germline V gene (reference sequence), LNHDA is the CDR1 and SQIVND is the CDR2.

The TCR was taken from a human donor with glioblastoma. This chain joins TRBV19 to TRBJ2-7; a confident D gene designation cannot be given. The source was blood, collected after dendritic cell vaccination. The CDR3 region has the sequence CASSRSSDSSYEQYF. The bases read TGTGCCAGTAGCCGATCGTCCGACTCGTCCTACGAGCAGTACTTC.